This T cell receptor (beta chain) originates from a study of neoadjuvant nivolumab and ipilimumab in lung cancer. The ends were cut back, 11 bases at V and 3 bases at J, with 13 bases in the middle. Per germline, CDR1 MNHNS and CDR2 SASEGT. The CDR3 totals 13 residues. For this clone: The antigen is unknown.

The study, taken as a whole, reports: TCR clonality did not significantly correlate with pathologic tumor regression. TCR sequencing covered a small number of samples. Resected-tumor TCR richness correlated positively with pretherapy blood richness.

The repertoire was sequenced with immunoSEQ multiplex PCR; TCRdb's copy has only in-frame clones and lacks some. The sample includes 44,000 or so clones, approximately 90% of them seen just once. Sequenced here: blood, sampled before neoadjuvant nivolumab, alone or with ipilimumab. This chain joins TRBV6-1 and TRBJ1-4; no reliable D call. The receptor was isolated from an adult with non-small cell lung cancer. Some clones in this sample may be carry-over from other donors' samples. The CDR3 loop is CAVLDGPNEKLFF. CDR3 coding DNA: TGTGCCGTGTTAGACGGCCCTAATGAAAAACTGTTTTTT.